Listed below are T cell receptor beta chains from one sample, sequenced in a study of CD4 T cell repertoires in COVID-19. Using immunoSEQ multiplex PCR, the repertoire was profiled, and TCRdb retains in-frame clones only, with some absent. The sample yields some 80,000 clones, roughly 85% seen once. The material was CD4+ T cells from peripheral blood, obtained after recovery from COVID-19. The receptors derive from a human donor who had COVID-19. Both conserved end residues are part of each CDR3. A D gene is named only where the DNA matches it firmly. Size is omitted from some rows. Given values are once, few, many or a class for expanded clones.

V gene: TRBV19
D gene: -
J gene: TRBJ1-4
clone size: -
CDR3 protein: CASNGRRQGHNEKLFF
CDR3 DNA: TGTGCCAGTAACGGGAGACGGCAGGGCCATAATGAAAAACTGTTTTTT

V gene: TRBV2
D gene: -
J gene: TRBJ2-3
clone size: -
CDR3 protein: CASRYPGLMTSTDTQYF
CDR3 DNA: TGTGCCAGCAGATACCCGGGTCTCATGACTAGCACAGATACGCAGTATTTT

V gene: TRBV14
D gene: -
J gene: TRBJ2-3
clone size: -
CDR3 protein: CASSQVRLYSTDTQYF
CDR3 DNA: TGTGCCAGCAGCCAAGTACGTCTTTATAGCACAGATACGCAGTATTTT

V gene: TRBV30
D gene: -
J gene: TRBJ2-3
clone size: -
CDR3 protein: CARGPTSGTDTQYF
CDR3 DNA: TGTGCCCGAGGCCCAACCTCTGGCACAGATACGCAGTATTTT

V gene: TRBV11-2
D gene: -
J gene: TRBJ2-3
clone size: few
CDR3 protein: CASSVNSVHTQYF
CDR3 DNA: TGTGCCAGCAGCGTTAACTCCGTTCATACGCAGTATTTT

V gene: TRBV19
D gene: TRBD2
J gene: TRBJ2-3
clone size: -
CDR3 protein: CASSMQQRGFTDTQYF
CDR3 DNA: TGTGCCAGTAGTATGCAACAGCGGGGATTCACAGATACGCAGTATTTT

V gene: TRBV10-1
D gene: -
J gene: TRBJ2-3
clone size: -
CDR3 protein: CASSDPGQGLSTDTQYF
CDR3 DNA: TGCGCCAGCAGTGATCCAGGACAGGGACTAAGCACAGATACGCAGTATTTT

V gene: TRBV7-9
D gene: -
J gene: TRBJ2-3
clone size: few
CDR3 protein: CASSLVVGHGDTQYF
CDR3 DNA: TGTGCCAGCAGCTTAGTGGTGGGCCATGGGGATACGCAGTATTTT

V gene: TRBV28
D gene: -
J gene: TRBJ1-4
clone size: -
CDR3 protein: CASSSLSTGLNEKLFF
CDR3 DNA: TGTGCCAGCAGCAGCCTAAGCACGGGGCTTAATGAAAAACTGTTTTTT

V gene: TRBV9
D gene: TRBD1
J gene: TRBJ1-2
clone size: -
CDR3 protein: CASSVGPTGAYGYTF
CDR3 DNA: TGTGCCAGCAGCGTAGGACCCACAGGGGCCTATGGCTACACCTTC

V gene: TRBV29-1
D gene: -
J gene: TRBJ2-3
clone size: -
CDR3 protein: CSGGGTSTDTQYF
CDR3 DNA: TGCAGCGGGGGGGGCACGAGCACAGATACGCAGTATTTT